This T cell receptor (beta chain) was retrieved from a study of CD4+ T cells in melanoma. CDR1 SGDLS and CDR2 YYNGEE come from the germline V gene. This CDR3 comprises 14 residues. V lost 4 bases and J 5 bases, leaving 13 bases between the germline ends. Sequencing used immunoSEQ multiplex PCR; TCRdb keeps in-frame clones, though not all of them. This table holds about 110,000 clones, about 90% found once. The sample consisted of peripheral blood. The receptor was derived from a human donor with melanoma. The chain is built from TRBV9 and TRBJ2-1; TRBD2 is a possible D gene (6 bases). CDR3 amino acids: CASSSRTIDNEQFF. The CDR3 region has the DNA TGTGCCAGCAGCTCGCGGACTATCGACAATGAGCAGTTCTTC. Supplemented by reference TRBV9 and TRBJ2-1, the full variable domain reads DSGVTQTPKHLITATGQRVTLRCSPRSGDLSVYWYQQSLDQGLQFLIQYYNGEERAKGNILERFSAQQFPDLHSELNLSSLELGDSALYFCASSSRTIDNEQFFGPGTRLTVL.